This T cell receptor (beta chain) was sequenced for a study of STAT3 mutations in large granular lymphocyte leukemia. Study-level points and caveats: At least one immunodominant TCR beta clonotype appeared in every T-cell large granular lymphocyte leukemia patient.

This clone has only one observation. Antigen specificity is unknown. Sequencing used immunoSEQ multiplex PCR; TCRdb keeps in-frame clones, though not all of them. The data show approximately 8,400 clones, with about 92% seen just once and 66% held by the top ten. V was pared by 5 bases and J by 5 bases, with 5 bases of the junction left unmatched. Germline lookup yields CDR1 SQVTM and CDR2 ANQGSEA. The CDR3 has 13 residues. The sequence came from a man aged 55 to 70 with T-cell large granular lymphocyte leukemia. Some clones in this sample may be carry-over from other donors' samples. This chain joins TRBV29-1 and TRBJ2-3; 9 bases agree with TRBD2. Sequenced input: peripheral blood mononuclear cells. CDR3 coding DNA: TGCAGCGTTCCCGGACTAGCGAGAGATACGCAGTATTTT. This codes for CSVPGLARDTQYF.